This TCR beta chain is from a study of T cells in tuberculosis. This clone occurred once. Only in-frame clones appear in the TCRdb table, and some are missing; sequencing was by immunoSEQ multiplex PCR. The data contain approximately 88,000 clones, roughly 91% of them singletons. Thawed, overnight-rested PBMC were stained with GMM-loaded CD1B tetramer, viability dye and anti-CD3, then sorted. CD1B tetramers were loaded with Rhodococcus equi-derived C32 glucose monomycolate. The source of this sequence is an adult woman with latent tuberculosis. The sequencing sample was made of CD1b-GMM tetramer-negative cells sorted from PBMCs.

The chain's CDR3 is CASDQGGGNTIYF. CDR3 bases: TGTGCCAGCGACCAGGGGGGTGGAAACACCATATATTTT. The chain uses TRBV6-1 and TRBJ1-3; 7 bases are shared with TRBD1. Germline V gene sequence: CDR1 MNHNS, CDR2 SASEGT. The CDR3 is 13 amino acids. V shed 8 bases, J shed 3 bases, and the junction held 4 bases outside the gene matches.